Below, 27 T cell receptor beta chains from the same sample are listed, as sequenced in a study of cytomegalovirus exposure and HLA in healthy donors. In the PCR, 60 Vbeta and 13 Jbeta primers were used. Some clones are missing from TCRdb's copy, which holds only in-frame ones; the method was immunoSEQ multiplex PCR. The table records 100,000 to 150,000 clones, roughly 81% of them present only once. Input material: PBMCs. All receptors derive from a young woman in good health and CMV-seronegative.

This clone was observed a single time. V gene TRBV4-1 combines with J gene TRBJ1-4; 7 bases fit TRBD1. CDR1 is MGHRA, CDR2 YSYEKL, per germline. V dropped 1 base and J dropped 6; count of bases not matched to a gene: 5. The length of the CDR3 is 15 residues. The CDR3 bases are TGCGCCAGCAGCCAAGGAGGACAGGACTATGAAAAACTGTTTTTT. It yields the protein CASSQGGQDYEKLFF.

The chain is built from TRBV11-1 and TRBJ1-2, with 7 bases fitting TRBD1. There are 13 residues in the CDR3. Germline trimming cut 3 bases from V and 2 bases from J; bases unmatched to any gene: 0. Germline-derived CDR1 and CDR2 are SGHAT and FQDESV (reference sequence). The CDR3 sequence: CASSLGQNYGYTF. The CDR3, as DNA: TGTGCCAGCAGCTTGGGACAGAACTATGGCTACACCTTC.

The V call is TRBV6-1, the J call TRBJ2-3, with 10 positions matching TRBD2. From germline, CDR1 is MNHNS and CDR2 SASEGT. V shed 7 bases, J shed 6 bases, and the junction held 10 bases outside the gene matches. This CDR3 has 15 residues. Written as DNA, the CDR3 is TGTGCCAGCACCCTAGCGGGAGCCCCCCCGGATACGCAGTATTTT. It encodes CASTLAGAPPDTQYF.

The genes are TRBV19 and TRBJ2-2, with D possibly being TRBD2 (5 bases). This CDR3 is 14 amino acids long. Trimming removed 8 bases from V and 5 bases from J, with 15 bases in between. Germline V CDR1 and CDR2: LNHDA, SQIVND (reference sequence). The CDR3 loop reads CASSDFVWTGELFF. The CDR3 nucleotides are TGTGCCAGTTCGGACTTTGTTTGGACCGGGGAGCTGTTTTTT.

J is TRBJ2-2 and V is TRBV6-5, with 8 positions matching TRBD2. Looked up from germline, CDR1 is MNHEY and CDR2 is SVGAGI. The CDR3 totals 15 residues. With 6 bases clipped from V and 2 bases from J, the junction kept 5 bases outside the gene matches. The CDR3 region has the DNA TGTGCCAGCAGCCGACTAGCGATCAACACCGGGGAGCTGTTTTTT. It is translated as CASSRLAINTGELFF.

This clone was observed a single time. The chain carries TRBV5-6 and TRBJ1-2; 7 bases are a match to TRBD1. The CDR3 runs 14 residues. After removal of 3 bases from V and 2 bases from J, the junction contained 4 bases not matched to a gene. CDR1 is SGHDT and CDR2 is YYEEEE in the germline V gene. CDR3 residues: CASSYRGLNYGYTF. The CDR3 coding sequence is TGTGCCAGCAGCTACAGGGGACTCAACTATGGCTACACCTTC. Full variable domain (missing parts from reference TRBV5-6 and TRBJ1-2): DAGVTQSPTHLIKTRGQQVTLRCSPKSGHDTVSWYQQALGQGPQFIFQYYEEEERQRGNFPDRFSGHQFPNYSSELNVNALLLGDSALYLCASSYRGLNYGYTFGSGTRLTVV.

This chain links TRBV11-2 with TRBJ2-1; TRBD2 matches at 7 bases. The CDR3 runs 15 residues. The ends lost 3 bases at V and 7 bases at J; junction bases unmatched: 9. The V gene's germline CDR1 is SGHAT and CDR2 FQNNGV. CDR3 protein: CASSFLADPRNEQFF. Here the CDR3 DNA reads TGTGCCAGCAGCTTTCTAGCGGATCCCCGTAATGAGCAGTTCTTC.

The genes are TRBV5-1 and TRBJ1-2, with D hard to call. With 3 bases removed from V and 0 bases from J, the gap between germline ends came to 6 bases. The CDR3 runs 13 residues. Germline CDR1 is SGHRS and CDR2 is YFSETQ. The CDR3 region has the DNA TGCGCCAGCAGCTCTGACACTAACTATGGCTACACCTTC. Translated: CASSSDTNYGYTF. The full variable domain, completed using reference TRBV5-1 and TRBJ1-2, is KAGVTQTPRYLIKTRGQQVTLSCSPISGHRSVSWYQQTPGQGLQFLFEYFSETQRNKGNFPGRFSGRQFSNSRSEMNVSTLELGDSALYLCASSSDTNYGYTFGSGTRLTVV.

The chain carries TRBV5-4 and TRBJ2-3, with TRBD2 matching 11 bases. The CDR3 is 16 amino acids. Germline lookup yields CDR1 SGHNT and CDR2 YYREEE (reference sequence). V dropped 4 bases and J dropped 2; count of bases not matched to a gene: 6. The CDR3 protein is CASSIRLAGNTDTQYF. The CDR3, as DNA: TGTGCCAGCAGCATCAGACTAGCGGGGAACACAGATACGCAGTATTTT. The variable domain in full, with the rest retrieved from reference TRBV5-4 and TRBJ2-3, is ETGVTQSPTHLIKTRGQQVTLRCSSQSGHNTVSWYQQALGQGPQFIFQYYREEENGRGNFPPRFSGLQFPNYSSELNVNALELDDSALYLCASSIRLAGNTDTQYFGPGTRLTVL.

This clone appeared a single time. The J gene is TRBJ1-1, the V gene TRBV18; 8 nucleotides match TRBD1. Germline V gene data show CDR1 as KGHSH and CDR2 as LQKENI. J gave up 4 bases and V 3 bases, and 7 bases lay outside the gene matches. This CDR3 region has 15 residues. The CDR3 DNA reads TGTGCCAGCTCACCCGGACAGGGCTTAGGCACTGAAGCTTTCTTT. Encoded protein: CASSPGQGLGTEAFF.

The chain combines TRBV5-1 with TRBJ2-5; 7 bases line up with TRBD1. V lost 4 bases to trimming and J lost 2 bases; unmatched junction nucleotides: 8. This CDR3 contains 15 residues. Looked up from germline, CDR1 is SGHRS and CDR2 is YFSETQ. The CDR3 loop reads CASSPSGQRQETQYF. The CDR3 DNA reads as TGCGCCAGCAGCCCCTCGGGACAGAGACAAGAGACCCAGTACTTC. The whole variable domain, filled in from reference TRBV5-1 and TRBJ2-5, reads KAGVTQTPRYLIKTRGQQVTLSCSPISGHRSVSWYQQTPGQGLQFLFEYFSETQRNKGNFPGRFSGRQFSNSRSEMNVSTLELGDSALYLCASSPSGQRQETQYFGPGTRLLVL.

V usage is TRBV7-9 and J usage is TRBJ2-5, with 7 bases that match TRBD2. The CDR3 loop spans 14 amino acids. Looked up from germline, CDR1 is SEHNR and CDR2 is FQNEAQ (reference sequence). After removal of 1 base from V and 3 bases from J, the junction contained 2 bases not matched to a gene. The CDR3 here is CASSLGLAEETQYF. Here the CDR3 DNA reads TGTGCCAGCAGCTTAGGACTAGCCGAAGAGACCCAGTACTTC.

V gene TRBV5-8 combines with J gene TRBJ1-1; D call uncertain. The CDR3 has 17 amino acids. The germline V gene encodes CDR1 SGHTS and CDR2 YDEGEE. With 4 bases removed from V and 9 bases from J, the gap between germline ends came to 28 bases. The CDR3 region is CASSTEGGGRSTLKAFF. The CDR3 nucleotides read TGTGCCAGCAGCACTGAAGGCGGCGGGCGCTCAACCTTAAAAGCTTTCTTT.

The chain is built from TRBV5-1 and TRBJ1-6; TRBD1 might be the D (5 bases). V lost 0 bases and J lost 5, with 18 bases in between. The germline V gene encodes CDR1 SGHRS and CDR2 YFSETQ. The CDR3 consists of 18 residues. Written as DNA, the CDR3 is TGCGCCAGCAGCTTGGAAGGGTGGGGCCAGGGTAATAATTCACCCCTCCACTTT. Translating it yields CASSLEGWGQGNNSPLHF.

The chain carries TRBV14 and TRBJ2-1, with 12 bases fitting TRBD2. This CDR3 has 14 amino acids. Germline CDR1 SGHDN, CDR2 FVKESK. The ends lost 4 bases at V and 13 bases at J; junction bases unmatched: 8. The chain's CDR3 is CASSLPGLAGGQFF. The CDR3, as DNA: TGTGCCAGCAGCCTCCCGGGACTAGCGGGTGGACAGTTCTTC. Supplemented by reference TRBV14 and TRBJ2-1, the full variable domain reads EAGVTQFPSHSVIEKGQTVTLRCDPISGHDNLYWYRRVMGKEIKFLLHFVKESKQDESGMPNNRFLAERTGGTYSTLKVQPAELEDSGVYFCASSLPGLAGGQFFGPGTRLTVL.

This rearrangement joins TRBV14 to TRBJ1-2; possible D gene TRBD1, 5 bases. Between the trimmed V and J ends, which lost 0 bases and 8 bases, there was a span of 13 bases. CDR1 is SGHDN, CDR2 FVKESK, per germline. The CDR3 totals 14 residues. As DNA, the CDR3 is TGTGCCAGCAGCCAAGATTTCCAGGGTGGGGGCTACACCTTC. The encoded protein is CASSQDFQGGGYTF.

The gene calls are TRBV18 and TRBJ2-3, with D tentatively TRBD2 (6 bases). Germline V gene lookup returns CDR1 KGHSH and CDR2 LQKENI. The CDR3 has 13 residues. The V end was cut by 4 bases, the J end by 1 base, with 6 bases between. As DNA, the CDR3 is TGTGCCAGCTCACGGGGGGGCACAGATACGCAGTATTTT. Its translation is CASSRGGTDTQYF.

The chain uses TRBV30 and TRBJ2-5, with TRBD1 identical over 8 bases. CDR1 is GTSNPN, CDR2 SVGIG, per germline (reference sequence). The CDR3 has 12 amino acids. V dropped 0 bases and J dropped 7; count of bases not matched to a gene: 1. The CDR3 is CAWSVTGGTQYF. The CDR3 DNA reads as TGTGCCTGGAGTGTAACAGGGGGGACCCAGTACTTC.

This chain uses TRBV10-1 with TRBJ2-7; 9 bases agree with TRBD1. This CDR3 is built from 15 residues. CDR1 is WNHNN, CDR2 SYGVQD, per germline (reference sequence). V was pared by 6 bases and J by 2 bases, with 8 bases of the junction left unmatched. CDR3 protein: CASRAGTGRTYEQYF. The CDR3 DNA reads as TGCGCCAGCAGAGCCGGGACAGGGAGGACCTACGAGCAGTACTTC.

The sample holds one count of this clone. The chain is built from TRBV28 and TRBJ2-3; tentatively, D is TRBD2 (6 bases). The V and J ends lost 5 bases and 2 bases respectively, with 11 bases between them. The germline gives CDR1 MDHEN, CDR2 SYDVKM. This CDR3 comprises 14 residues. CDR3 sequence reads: CASSRAGYTDTQYF. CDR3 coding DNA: TGTGCCAGCAGTCGGGCGGGGTACACAGATACGCAGTATTTT.

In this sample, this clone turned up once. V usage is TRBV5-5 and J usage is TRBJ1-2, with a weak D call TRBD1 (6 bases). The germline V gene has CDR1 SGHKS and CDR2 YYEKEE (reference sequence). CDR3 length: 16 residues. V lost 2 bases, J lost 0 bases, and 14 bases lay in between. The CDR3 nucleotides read TGTGCCAGCAGCTTTACAGGGCCTTTATCTAACTATGGCTACACCTTC. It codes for CASSFTGPLSNYGYTF.

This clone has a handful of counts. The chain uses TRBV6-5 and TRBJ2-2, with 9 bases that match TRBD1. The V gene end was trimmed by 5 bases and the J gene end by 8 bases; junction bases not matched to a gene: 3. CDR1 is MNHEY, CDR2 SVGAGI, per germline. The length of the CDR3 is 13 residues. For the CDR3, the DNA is TGTGCCAGCAGTAGGACAGGGGTTGGGGAGCTGTTTTTT. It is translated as CASSRTGVGELFF.

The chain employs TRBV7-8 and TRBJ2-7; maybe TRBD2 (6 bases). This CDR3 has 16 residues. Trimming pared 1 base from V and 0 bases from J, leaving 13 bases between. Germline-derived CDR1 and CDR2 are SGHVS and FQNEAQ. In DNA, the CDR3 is TGTGCCAGCAGCTTAGGTCGGGACTCCCGCTCCTACGAGCAGTACTTC. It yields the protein CASSLGRDSRSYEQYF.

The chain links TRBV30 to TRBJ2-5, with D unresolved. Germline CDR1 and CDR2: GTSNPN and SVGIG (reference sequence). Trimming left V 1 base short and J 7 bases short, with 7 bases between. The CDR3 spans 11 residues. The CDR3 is CAWSGPGTQYF. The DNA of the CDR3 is TGTGCCTGGAGTGGACCGGGGACCCAGTACTTC.

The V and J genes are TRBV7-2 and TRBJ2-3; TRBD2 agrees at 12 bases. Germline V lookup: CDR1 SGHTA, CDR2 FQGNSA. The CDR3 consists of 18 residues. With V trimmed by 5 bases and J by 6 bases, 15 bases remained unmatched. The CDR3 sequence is CASSHRTSGATWGDTQYF. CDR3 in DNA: TGTGCCAGCAGCCATCGGACTAGCGGGGCAACTTGGGGGGATACGCAGTATTTT.

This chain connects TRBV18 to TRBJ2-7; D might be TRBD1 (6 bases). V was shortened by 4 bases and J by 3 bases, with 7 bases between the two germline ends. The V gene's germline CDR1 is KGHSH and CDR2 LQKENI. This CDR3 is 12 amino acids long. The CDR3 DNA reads TGTGCCAGCTCACTAGGGGGCTACGAGCAGTACTTC. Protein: CASSLGGYEQYF. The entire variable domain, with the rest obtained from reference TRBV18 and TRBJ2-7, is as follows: NAGVMQNPRHLVRRRGQEARLRCSPMKGHSHVYWYRQLPEEGLKFMVYLQKENIIDESGMPKERFSAEFPKEGPSILRIQQVVRGDSAAYFCASSLGGYEQYFGPGTRLTVT.

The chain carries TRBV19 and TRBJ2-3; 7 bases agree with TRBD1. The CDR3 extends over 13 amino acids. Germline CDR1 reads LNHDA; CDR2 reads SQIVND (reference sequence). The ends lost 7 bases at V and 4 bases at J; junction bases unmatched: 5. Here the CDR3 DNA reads TGTGCCAGTAAGACAGGGCGGGCAGATACGCAGTATTTT. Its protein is CASKTGRADTQYF.